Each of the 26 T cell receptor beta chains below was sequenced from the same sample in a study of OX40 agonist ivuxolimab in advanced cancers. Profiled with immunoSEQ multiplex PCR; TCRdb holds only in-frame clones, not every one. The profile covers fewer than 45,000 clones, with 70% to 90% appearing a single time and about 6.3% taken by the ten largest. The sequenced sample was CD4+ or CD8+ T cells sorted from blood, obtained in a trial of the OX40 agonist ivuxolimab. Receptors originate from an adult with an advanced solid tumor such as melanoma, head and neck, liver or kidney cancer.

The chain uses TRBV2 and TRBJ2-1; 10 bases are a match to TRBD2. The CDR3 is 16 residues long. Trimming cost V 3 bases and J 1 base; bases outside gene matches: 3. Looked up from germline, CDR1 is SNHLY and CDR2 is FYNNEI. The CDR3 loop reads CASSDRGLASYNEQFF. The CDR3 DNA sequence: TGTGCCAGCAGTGATAGGGGACTAGCGTCCTACAATGAGCAGTTCTTC.

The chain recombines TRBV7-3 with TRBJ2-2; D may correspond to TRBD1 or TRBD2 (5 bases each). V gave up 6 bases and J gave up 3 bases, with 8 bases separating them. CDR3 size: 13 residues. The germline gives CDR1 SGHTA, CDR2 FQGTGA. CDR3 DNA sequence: TGTGCCAGCAGGGGACCCGACACCGGGGAGCTGTTTTTT. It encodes CASRGPDTGELFF.

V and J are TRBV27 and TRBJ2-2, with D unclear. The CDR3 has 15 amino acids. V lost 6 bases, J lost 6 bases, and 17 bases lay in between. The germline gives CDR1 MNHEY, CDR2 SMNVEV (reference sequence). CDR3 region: CASSPWVSSAGELFF. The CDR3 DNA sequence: TGTGCCAGCAGCCCCTGGGTCAGTTCCGCCGGGGAGCTGTTTTTT.

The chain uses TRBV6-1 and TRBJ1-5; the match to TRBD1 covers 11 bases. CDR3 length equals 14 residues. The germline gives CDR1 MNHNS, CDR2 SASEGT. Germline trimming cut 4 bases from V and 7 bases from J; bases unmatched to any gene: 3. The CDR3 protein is CASSVGDRGQPQHF. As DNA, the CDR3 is TGTGCCAGCAGTGTTGGGGACAGGGGGCAGCCCCAGCATTTT.

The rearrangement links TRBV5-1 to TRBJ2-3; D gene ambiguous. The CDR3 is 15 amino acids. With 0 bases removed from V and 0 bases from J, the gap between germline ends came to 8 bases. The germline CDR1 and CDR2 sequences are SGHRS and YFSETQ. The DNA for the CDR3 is TGCGCCAGCAGCTTGGCCCGTGCTAGCACAGATACGCAGTATTTT. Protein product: CASSLARASTDTQYF.

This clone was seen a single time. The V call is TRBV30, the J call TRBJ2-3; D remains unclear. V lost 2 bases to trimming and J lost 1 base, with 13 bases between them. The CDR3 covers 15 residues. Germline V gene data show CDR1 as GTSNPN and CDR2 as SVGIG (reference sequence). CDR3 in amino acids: CAWSSEGSRTDTQYF. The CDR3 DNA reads TGTGCCTGGAGTAGCGAAGGCAGCCGCACAGATACGCAGTATTTT. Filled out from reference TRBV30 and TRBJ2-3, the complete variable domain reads SQTIHQWPATLVQPVGSPLSLECTVEGTSNPNLYWYRQAAGRGLQLLFYSVGIGQISSEVPQNLSASRPQDRQFILSSKKLLLSDSGFYLCAWSSEGSRTDTQYFGPGTRLTVL.

CDR3 bases: TGCAGCGTTGAGTCCCTCACAGATACGCAGTATTTT. This encodes CSVESLTDTQYF. This rearrangement joins TRBV29-1 to TRBJ2-3; the D is unclear. This CDR3 is 12 amino acids long. CDR1 and CDR2 from the germline V gene are SQVTM and ANQGSEA. The V gene lost 3 bases and the J gene lost 2 bases, with 6 bases spanning the gap.

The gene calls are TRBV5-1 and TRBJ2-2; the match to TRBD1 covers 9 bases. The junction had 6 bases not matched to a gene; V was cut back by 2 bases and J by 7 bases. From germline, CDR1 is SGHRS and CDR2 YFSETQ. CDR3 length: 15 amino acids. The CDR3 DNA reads TGCGCCAGCAGCTTCGGACAGGGGCGCATCGGGGAGCTGTTTTTT. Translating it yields CASSFGQGRIGELFF.

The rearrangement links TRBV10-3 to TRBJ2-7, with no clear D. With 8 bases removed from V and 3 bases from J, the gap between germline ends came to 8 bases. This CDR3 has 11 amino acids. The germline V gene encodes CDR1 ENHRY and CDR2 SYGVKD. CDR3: CAIGPLYEQYF. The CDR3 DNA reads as TGTGCCATCGGGCCGCTCTACGAGCAGTACTTC.

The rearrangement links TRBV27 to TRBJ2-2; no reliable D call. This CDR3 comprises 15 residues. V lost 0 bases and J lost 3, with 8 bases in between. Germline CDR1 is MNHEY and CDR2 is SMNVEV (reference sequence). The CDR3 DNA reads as TGTGCCAGCAGTTTATCGGGCTCCTACACCGGGGAGCTGTTTTTT. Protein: CASSLSGSYTGELFF.

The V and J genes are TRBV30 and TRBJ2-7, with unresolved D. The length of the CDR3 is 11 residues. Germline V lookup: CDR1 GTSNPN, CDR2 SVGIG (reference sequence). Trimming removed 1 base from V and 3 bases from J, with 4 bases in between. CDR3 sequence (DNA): TGTGCCTGGAGTGGAGGCTACGAGCAGTACTTC. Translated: CAWSGGYEQYF.

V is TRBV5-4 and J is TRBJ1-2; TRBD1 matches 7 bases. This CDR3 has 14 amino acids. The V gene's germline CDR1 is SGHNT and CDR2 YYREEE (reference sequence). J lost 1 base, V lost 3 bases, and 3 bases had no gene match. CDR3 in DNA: TGTGCCAGCAGCTCTACAGGGGTTAACTATGGCTACACCTTC. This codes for CASSSTGVNYGYTF.

The CDR3 here is CASESGGLYNEQFF. DNA for the CDR3: TGTGCCAGCGAAAGCGGGGGACTTTACAATGAGCAGTTCTTC. The chain has TRBV2 and TRBJ2-1; TRBD2 matches at 8 bases. This CDR3 has 14 amino acids. Germline CDR1 is SNHLY and CDR2 is FYNNEI. The trim removed 8 bases at V and 4 bases at J, leaving 7 bases unmatched.

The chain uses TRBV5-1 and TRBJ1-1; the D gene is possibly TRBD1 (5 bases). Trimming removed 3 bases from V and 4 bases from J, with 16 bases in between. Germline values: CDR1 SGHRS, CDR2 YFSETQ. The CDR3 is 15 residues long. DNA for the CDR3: TGCGCCAGCAGCTCAGGGAAGGCGTCGACCACTGAAGCTTTCTTT. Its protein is CASSSGKASTTEAFF.

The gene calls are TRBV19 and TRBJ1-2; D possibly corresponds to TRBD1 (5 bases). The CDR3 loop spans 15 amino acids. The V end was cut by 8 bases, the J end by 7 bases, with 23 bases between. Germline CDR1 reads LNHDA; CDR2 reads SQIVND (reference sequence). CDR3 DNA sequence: TGTGCCAGTTACCTCGGGGCAGGCCTTCGTGGTGGCTACACCTTC. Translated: CASYLGAGLRGGYTF.

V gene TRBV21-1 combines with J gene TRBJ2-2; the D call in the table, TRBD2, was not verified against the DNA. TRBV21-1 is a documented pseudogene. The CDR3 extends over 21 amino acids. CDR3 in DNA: TGTGCCAGCAGCAACCTTACCAAAGGAGAGACTAGCGAGATTAGGACCGGGGAGCTGTTTTTT. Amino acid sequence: CASSNLTKGETSEIRTGELFF.

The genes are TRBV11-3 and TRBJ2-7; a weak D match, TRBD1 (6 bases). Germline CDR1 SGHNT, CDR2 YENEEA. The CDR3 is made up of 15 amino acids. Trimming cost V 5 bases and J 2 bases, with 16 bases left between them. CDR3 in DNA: TGTGCCAGCAGCCGGAGTGGGGGCCCTACCTACGAGCAGTACTTC. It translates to CASSRSGGPTYEQYF. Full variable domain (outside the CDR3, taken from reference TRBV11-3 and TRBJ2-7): EAGVVQSPRYKIIEKKQPVAFWCNPISGHNTLYWYLQNLGQGPELLIRYENEEAVDDSQLPKDRFSAERLKGVDSTLKIQPAELGDSAVYLCASSRSGGPTYEQYFGPGTRLTVT.

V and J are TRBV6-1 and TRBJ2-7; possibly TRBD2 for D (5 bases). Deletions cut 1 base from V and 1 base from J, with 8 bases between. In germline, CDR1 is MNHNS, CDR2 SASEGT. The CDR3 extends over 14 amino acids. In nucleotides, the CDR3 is TGTGCCAGCAGTGAAGTACGGGGTTCCTACGAGCAGTACTTC. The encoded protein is CASSEVRGSYEQYF.

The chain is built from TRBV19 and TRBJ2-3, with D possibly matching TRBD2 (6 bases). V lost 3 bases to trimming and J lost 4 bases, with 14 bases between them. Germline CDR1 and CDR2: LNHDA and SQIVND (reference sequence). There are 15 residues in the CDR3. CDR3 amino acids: CASSILQGGPDTQYF. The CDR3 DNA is TGTGCCAGTAGTATTCTCCAGGGAGGTCCAGATACGCAGTATTTT.

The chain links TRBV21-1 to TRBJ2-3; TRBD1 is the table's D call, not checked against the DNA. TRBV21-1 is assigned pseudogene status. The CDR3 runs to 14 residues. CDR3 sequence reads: CASSIGQATDTQYF. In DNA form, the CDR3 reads TGTGCCAGCAGCATCGGACAGGCCACAGATACGCAGTATTTT.

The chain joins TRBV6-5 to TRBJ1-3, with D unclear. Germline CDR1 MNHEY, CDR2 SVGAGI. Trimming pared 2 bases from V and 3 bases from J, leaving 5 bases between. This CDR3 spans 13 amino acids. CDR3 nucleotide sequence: TGTGCCAGCAGTTACGAGGTTGGAAACACCATATATTTT. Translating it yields CASSYEVGNTIYF.

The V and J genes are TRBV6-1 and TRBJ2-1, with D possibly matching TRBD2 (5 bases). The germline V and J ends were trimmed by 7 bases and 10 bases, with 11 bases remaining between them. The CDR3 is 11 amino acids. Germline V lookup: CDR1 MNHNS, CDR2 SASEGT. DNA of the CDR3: TGTGCCAGCACCACCGGGAAGGAGCAGTTCTTC. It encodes CASTTGKEQFF.

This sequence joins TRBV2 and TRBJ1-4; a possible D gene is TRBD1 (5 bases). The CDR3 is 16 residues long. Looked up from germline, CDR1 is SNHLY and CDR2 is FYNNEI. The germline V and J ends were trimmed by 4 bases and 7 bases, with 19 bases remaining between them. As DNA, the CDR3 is TGTGCCAGCAGTGGTCAGGGAGGGGCCGTTAGTGAAAAACTGTTTTTT. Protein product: CASSGQGGAVSEKLFF.

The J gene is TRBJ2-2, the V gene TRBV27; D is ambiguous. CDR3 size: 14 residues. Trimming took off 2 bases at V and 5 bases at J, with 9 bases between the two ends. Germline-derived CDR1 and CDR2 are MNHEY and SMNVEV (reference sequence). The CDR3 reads CASSLVVTTGELFF. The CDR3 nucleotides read TGTGCCAGCAGTTTAGTGGTTACGACCGGGGAGCTGTTTTTT.

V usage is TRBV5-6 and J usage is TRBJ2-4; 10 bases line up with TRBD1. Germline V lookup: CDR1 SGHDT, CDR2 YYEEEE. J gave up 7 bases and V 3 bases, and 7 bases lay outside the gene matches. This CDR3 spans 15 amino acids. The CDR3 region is CASSSVGQGMNIQYF. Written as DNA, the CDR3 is TGTGCCAGCAGCTCCGTGGGACAGGGGATGAACATTCAGTACTTC.

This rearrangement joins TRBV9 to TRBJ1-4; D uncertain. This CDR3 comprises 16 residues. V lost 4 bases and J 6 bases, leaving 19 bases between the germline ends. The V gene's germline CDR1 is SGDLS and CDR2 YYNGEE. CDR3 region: CASSPGLRAKDEKLFF. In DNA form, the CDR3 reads TGTGCCAGCAGCCCCGGGCTCCGGGCGAAGGATGAAAAACTGTTTTTT.